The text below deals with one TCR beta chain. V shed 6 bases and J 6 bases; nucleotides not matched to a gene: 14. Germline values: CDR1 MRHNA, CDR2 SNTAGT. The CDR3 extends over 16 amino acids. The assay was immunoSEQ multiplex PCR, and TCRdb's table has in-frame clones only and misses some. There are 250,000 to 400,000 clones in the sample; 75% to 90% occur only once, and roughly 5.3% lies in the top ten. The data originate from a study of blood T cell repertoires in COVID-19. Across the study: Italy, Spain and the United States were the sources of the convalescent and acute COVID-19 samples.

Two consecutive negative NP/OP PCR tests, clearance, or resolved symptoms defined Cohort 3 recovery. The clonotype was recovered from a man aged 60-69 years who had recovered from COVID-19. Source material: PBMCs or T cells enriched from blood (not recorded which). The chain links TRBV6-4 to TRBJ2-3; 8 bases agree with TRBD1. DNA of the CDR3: TGTGCCAGCAGAGCCCGCGGACAGGGTAGGTTGGATACGCAGTATTTT. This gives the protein CASRARGQGRLDTQYF.